The clone carrying this T cell receptor (beta chain) was seen once. This sample also contains other DNA sequences that code for the same CDR3. These data originate in a study of blood T cell repertoires in COVID-19. Here immunoSEQ multiplex PCR was the method, and the copy in TCRdb shows in-frame clones only, minus some. The table lists 130,000 to 150,000 clones, around four fifths of them singletons. The sequence was collected from a woman in her thirties or forties with active or convalescent COVID-19. Sequencing input: peripheral blood.

CDR3 coding DNA: TGTGCCACCAGCAGGGACAGGGGAAACTATGGCTACACCTTC. Amino acids: CATSRDRGNYGYTF. The chain recombines TRBV15 with TRBJ1-2, with 9 bases identical to TRBD1. The J segment lost 2 bases and the V segment lost 3 bases, leaving 1 base of the junction unmatched. The germline CDR1 and CDR2 sequences are LNHNV and YYDKDF (reference sequence). CDR3 length: 14 residues.